The 25 T cell receptor beta chains presented below share a single source sample, sequenced in a study of blood T cell repertoires in COVID-19. Profiled with immunoSEQ multiplex PCR; TCRdb holds only in-frame clones, not every one. The profile covers 150,000 to 190,000 clones, with about 88% appearing a single time and around 8% taken by the ten largest. The specimen was peripheral blood. The receptors were gathered from a woman aged 55-70 years with COVID-19, enrolled during active disease.

This chain links TRBV3-1 (or the pseudogene TRBV3-2) with TRBJ1-4; perhaps TRBD1 as D (5 bases). The germline gives CDR1 LGHDT, CDR2 YNNKEL (reference sequence). The CDR3 is 16 residues long. Between the trimmed V and J ends, which lost 3 bases and 0 bases, there was a span of 11 bases. CDR3 loop: CASSQLRTTTNEKLFF. The CDR3 DNA is TGTGCCAGCAGCCAGCTCAGGACAACAACTAATGAAAAACTGTTTTTT.

The chain carries TRBV19 and TRBJ1-5, with 9 bases that match TRBD1. This CDR3 spans 15 amino acids. Trimming removed 5 bases from V and 4 bases from J; junction bases left unmatched: 6. Germline CDR1 LNHDA, CDR2 SQIVND (reference sequence). This CDR3 is CASSFGTGSNQPQHF. The CDR3 bases are TGTGCCAGTAGTTTTGGGACAGGGTCTAATCAGCCCCAGCATTTT.

V is TRBV5-1 and J is TRBJ2-5; 9 bases align to TRBD1. CDR1 is SGHRS, CDR2 YFSETQ, per germline. The CDR3 length is 16 residues. V gave up 0 bases and J gave up 4 bases; unmatched junction bases: 7. For the CDR3, the DNA is TGCGCCAGCAGCTTGGGACAGGGGGTAAGGGGAGAGACCCAGTACTTC. It specifies CASSLGQGVRGETQYF.

The rearrangement links TRBV25-1 to TRBJ1-2; D is unclear. This CDR3 has 13 residues. V lost 3 bases and J 7 bases, leaving 12 bases between the germline ends. Germline V gene lookup returns CDR1 MGHDK and CDR2 SYGVNS. The CDR3 spells CASSDRYSGGYTF. The CDR3 bases are TGTGCCAGCAGTGACCGATACTCGGGTGGCTACACCTTC.

The chain links TRBV10-3 to TRBJ1-5; 12 positions match TRBD1. The V gene end was trimmed by 2 bases and the J gene end by 8 bases; junction bases not matched to a gene: 7. Germline lookup yields CDR1 ENHRY and CDR2 SYGVKD. The CDR3 runs to 16 residues. CDR3 nucleotides: TGTGCCATCAGTGAGGCCGGGACAGGGGGCAGAGAGCCCCAGCATTTT. Its protein is CAISEAGTGGREPQHF.

Concerning this clone itself: Within the sample, other DNA sequences also encode this same CDR3. The V and J genes are TRBV5-1 and TRBJ1-4; TRBD1 aligns across 7 bases. Germline V gives CDR1 SGHRS, CDR2 YFSETQ. This CDR3 has 15 residues. Trimming cost V 0 bases and J 4 bases; bases outside gene matches: 3. CDR3 loop: CASSLGGQYNEKLFF. The DNA of the CDR3 is TGCGCCAGCAGCTTGGGGGGACAGTATAATGAAAAACTGTTTTTT.

The chain recombines TRBV10-3 with TRBJ1-1; D ambiguous. V was cut by 6 bases and J by 1 base, with 12 bases left in between. The CDR3 contains 14 residues. The V gene's germline CDR1 is ENHRY and CDR2 SYGVKD. The CDR3 here is CAIRRGTENTEAFF. The CDR3 region has the DNA TGTGCCATCAGGCGCGGAACGGAGAACACTGAAGCTTTCTTT.

The DNA of the CDR3 is TGTGCCAGTAGCCCCGCGGATCACCTTGGAAACACCATATATTTT. It yields the protein CASSPADHLGNTIYF. The V gene is TRBV19, the J gene TRBJ1-3; D gene unclear. V lost 6 bases and J lost 3, with 15 bases in between. Germline assignment: CDR1 LNHDA and CDR2 SQIVND (reference sequence). The CDR3 extends over 15 amino acids.

The J gene is TRBJ1-5, the V gene TRBV2, with 8 bases identical to TRBD1. This CDR3 comprises 16 residues. Germline V gives CDR1 SNHLY, CDR2 FYNNEI. J gave up 4 bases and V 4 bases, and 9 bases lay outside the gene matches. Here the CDR3 reads CASSGGGTGLNQPQHF. In nucleotides, the CDR3 is TGTGCCAGCAGTGGGGGGGGGACAGGATTAAATCAGCCCCAGCATTTT.

A single count supports this clone. This rearrangement joins TRBV15 to TRBJ1-5; maybe TRBD1 (6 bases). The CDR3 consists of 14 residues. Germline V gives CDR1 LNHNV, CDR2 YYDKDF (reference sequence). The V and J ends lost 0 bases and 9 bases respectively, with 12 bases between them. The CDR3 bases are TGTGCCACCAGCAGAGAACAGGGTAGGCCGCCCCAGCATTTT. The encoded protein is CATSREQGRPPQHF.

This chain connects TRBV7-9 to TRBJ1-4, with D tentatively TRBD1 (6 bases). Deletions cut 3 bases from V and 4 bases from J, with 9 bases between. CDR1 is SEHNR and CDR2 is FQNEAQ in the germline V gene (reference sequence). This CDR3 contains 14 residues. The CDR3 sequence: CASSFSQGNEKLFF. The CDR3 DNA reads as TGTGCCAGCAGCTTCTCACAGGGTAATGAAAAACTGTTTTTT.

J is TRBJ1-2 and V is TRBV6-5, with D possibly matching TRBD1 (6 bases). Trimming removed 7 bases at V and 7 bases at J, with 19 bases between. The CDR3 sequence is 14 residues long. Germline CDR1 and CDR2: MNHEY and SVGAGI. The CDR3 region is CASTPGHFEAGYTF. DNA for the CDR3: TGTGCCAGCACCCCGGGACACTTTGAAGCTGGCTACACCTTC.

This chain connects TRBV7-9 to TRBJ1-3; D ambiguous. Germline CDR1 reads SEHNR; CDR2 reads FQNEAQ (reference sequence). V lost 5 bases and J lost 0, with 20 bases in between. The CDR3 runs 18 residues. The CDR3 region has the DNA TGTGCCAGCAGCGTGAATAAACTTCTATTGAGCTCTGGAAACACCATATATTTT. Amino acids: CASSVNKLLLSSGNTIYF.

CDR3 amino acids: CAISAGERAEQYV. The CDR3 DNA reads as TGTGCCATCAGTGCCGGGGAAAGAGCCGAGCAGTACGTC. The rearrangement joins TRBV10-3 to TRBJ2-7, with a possible D match to TRBD2 (5 bases). The CDR3 has 13 residues. Trimming removed 4 bases at V and 6 bases at J, with 13 bases between. Germline CDR1 is ENHRY and CDR2 is SYGVKD.

CDR3 in amino acids: CASSFPPGGGYTF. In nucleotides, the CDR3 is TGTGCCAGCAGCTTCCCCCCCGGCGGTGGCTACACCTTC. The chain combines TRBV7-9 with TRBJ1-2; D not resolved. Germline assignment: CDR1 SEHNR and CDR2 FQNEAQ (reference sequence). The CDR3 totals 13 residues. The V gene lost 3 bases and the J gene lost 7 bases, with 12 bases spanning the gap.

This rearrangement joins TRBV30 to TRBJ2-5; TRBD2 is a possible D gene (6 bases). This CDR3 spans 13 amino acids. From germline, CDR1 is GTSNPN and CDR2 SVGIG (reference sequence). Trimming cost V 3 bases and J 0 bases, with 8 bases left between them. The CDR3 bases are TGTGCCTGGAGGGGGGACTACCAAGAGACCCAGTACTTC. Translating gives CAWRGDYQETQYF.

This chain uses TRBV5-1 with TRBJ2-2; 8 nucleotides match TRBD1. The germline V gene encodes CDR1 SGHRS and CDR2 YFSETQ. With 4 bases clipped from V and 6 bases from J, the junction kept 2 bases outside the gene matches. The CDR3 length is 13 residues. The CDR3 reads CASSRTGPGELFF. The CDR3 DNA reads as TGCGCCAGCAGCCGGACAGGGCCCGGGGAGCTGTTTTTT.

The count of this clone is one. The DNA for the CDR3 is TGTGCCAGCCGGTGGGACAGGGGGCTTTCGAACACTGAAGCTTTCTTT. Translating it yields CASRWDRGLSNTEAFF. This sequence joins TRBV7-8 and TRBJ1-1; 12 positions match TRBD1. The J segment lost 1 base and the V segment lost 8 bases, leaving 8 bases of the junction unmatched. The V gene's germline CDR1 is SGHVS and CDR2 FQNEAQ. The CDR3 runs to 16 residues.

The chain carries TRBV10-2 and TRBJ1-5; no clear D. The V gene lost 0 bases and the J gene lost 8 bases, with 11 bases spanning the gap. Germline CDR1 and CDR2: WSHSY and SAAADI. The CDR3 is made up of 14 amino acids. The CDR3 nucleotides are TGCGCCAGCAGTGAGTCGCAGGTTACCGAGCCCCAGCATTTT. It yields the protein CASSESQVTEPQHF.

This chain joins TRBV28 and TRBJ1-2, with TRBD1 as a possible D gene (6 bases). The CDR3 contains 14 residues. V dropped 6 bases and J dropped 1 base, with 12 bases sitting between them. The germline gives CDR1 MDHEN, CDR2 SYDVKM. The CDR3 is CASRYGRGNYGYTF. Here the CDR3 DNA reads TGTGCCAGCAGATACGGCAGGGGTAACTATGGCTACACCTTC.

The V and J genes are TRBV9 and TRBJ2-1; 9 positions agree with TRBD2. V shed 5 bases and J 10 bases; nucleotides not matched to a gene: 22. Per germline, CDR1 SGDLS and CDR2 YYNGEE. The CDR3 spans 18 residues. The CDR3 loop is CASSDNLFRGLARQEQFF. The CDR3 nucleotides are TGTGCCAGCAGTGACAATCTATTCCGGGGACTAGCCCGTCAGGAGCAGTTCTTC.

The genes are TRBV30 and TRBJ1-3, with 8 bases lining up with TRBD1. V lost 2 bases to trimming and J lost 2 bases; unmatched junction nucleotides: 5. CDR1 and CDR2 from the germline V gene are GTSNPN and SVGIG (reference sequence). The CDR3 runs 15 residues. The CDR3, as DNA: TGTGCCTGGAGTCTGACAGGGGCGGCTGGAAACACCATATATTTT. Translation gives CAWSLTGAAGNTIYF.

V is TRBV9 and J is TRBJ1-2, with 7 bases fitting TRBD1. Trimming cost V 2 bases and J 4 bases; bases outside gene matches: 8. The CDR3 is 15 amino acids. The germline gives CDR1 SGDLS, CDR2 YYNGEE. CDR3 sequence reads: CASSVPGQSTYGYTF. CDR3 sequence (DNA): TGTGCCAGCAGCGTTCCGGGACAGAGCACCTATGGCTACACCTTC.

V usage is TRBV2 and J usage is TRBJ1-6; tentatively, D is TRBD1 (5 bases). The CDR3 length is 13 residues. Germline V lookup: CDR1 SNHLY, CDR2 FYNNEI. V was trimmed by 10 bases and J by 8 bases, leaving 15 bases between them. The CDR3 DNA reads as TGTGCCAACTTGGGGGAGGTTGATTCACCCCTCCACTTT. Amino acid sequence: CANLGEVDSPLHF. The complete variable domain, with remaining parts taken from reference TRBV2 and TRBJ1-6, reads EPEVTQTPSHQVTQMGQEVILRCVPISNHLYFYWYRQILGQKVEFLVSFYNNEISEKSEIFDDQFSVERPDGSNFTLKIRSTKLEDSAMYFCANLGEVDSPLHFGNGTRLTVT.

The V and J genes are TRBV19 and TRBJ2-3, with 8 bases that match TRBD2. The germline CDR1 and CDR2 sequences are LNHDA and SQIVND (reference sequence). J lost 6 bases, V lost 4 bases, and 9 bases had no gene match. The CDR3 has 15 amino acids. The DNA of the CDR3 is TGTGCCAGTAGTACCGACTCCCGCGGGAGGGATACGCAGTATTTT. It codes for CASSTDSRGRDTQYF.